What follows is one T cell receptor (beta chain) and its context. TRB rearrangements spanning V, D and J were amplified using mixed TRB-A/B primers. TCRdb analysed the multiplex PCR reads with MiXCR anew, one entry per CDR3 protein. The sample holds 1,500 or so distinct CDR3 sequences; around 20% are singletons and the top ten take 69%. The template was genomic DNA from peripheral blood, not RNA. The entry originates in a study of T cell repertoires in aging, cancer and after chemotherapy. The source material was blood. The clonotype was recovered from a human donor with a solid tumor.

This chain's CDR3 is CASSKGHTGELFF. DNA of the CDR3: TGTGCCAGTAGTAAAGGACACACCGGGGAGCTGTTTTTT. The chain links TRBV19 to TRBJ2-2; no firm D call. CDR3 length equals 13 residues. Looked up from germline, CDR1 is LNHDA and CDR2 is SQIVND (reference sequence). Trimming removed 4 bases from V and 3 bases from J, with 6 bases in between.